Reported below is one T cell receptor beta chain. Its antigen is not identified. J was trimmed by 10 bases and V by 2 bases; bases with no gene match: 6. Germline CDR1 is SGHRS and CDR2 is YFSETQ. The CDR3 consists of 15 residues. These data come from a study of cytomegalovirus exposure and HLA in healthy donors. Across the study: Among several hundred genotyped donors, about 85% fell in the Caucasian-associated ancestry cluster. Whole-study results and caveats: The authors later linked a missense DCLRE1C variant to TCR beta V- and J-gene trimming. Excluded were some V segments that proved indistinguishable, including TRBV6-2 and TRBV6-3. Cytomegalovirus-associated TCR beta chains were listed, numbering roughly 150.

Primers for the PCR totalled 60 Vbeta and 13 Jbeta. Sequencing was performed with immunoSEQ multiplex PCR; in TCRdb, only in-frame clones are kept and a portion is missing. The table shows 200,000 or so clones, with approximately 78% occurring only once. The gene calls are TRBV5-1 and TRBJ2-1, with 13 bases identical to TRBD2. This TCR was sampled from a woman younger than 35 in good health and CMV-seronegative. The source material was PBMCs. The CDR3: CASSLVGLAGVEQFF. CDR3 nucleotides: TGCGCCAGCAGCTTAGTCGGACTAGCGGGAGTCGAGCAGTTCTTC.